Listed here is a single T cell receptor beta chain. The sample originates from a study of blood T cell repertoires in COVID-19. Trimming pared 5 bases from V and 3 bases from J, leaving 19 bases between. In germline, CDR1 is SGDLS, CDR2 YYNGEE. CDR3 length equals 16 residues. Libraries were prepared by immunoSEQ multiplex PCR; TCRdb keeps only in-frame clonotypes and omits some of them. The repertoire holds approximately 200,000 clones, 75% to 90% seen once, with under 4% in the top ten. The gene calls are TRBV9 and TRBJ2-3; D perhaps matches TRBD1 (5 bases). The sequenced material came from PBMCs or T cells enriched from blood (not recorded which). The origin of this receptor is a woman between 18 and 29 years old in a cohort exposed to, infected with or recovered from COVID-19 (not recorded which). The CDR3 DNA follows: TGTGCCAGCAGTTCAAGAGGAAGGGGCGAAACAGATACGCAGTATTTT. It encodes CASSSRGRGETDTQYF.